This TCR beta chain appears in the sequencing data of a study of T-cell reconstitution after alpha-beta-depleted transplantation in children. The length of the CDR3 is 17 residues. Germline values: CDR1 SGHVS, CDR2 FQNEAQ. The trim removed 3 bases at V and 3 bases at J, leaving 14 bases unmatched. This sample's TCRbeta library carried unique molecular identifier barcodes. MiXCR, applied by TCRdb to the PCR reads, yields one record per CDR3 protein. The sample yields some 280,000 distinct CDR3 sequences, 9.5% to 10% seen once. The sample holds one count of this clonotype. Sequencing was performed on PBMCs from the stem cell graft donor, taken from the stem cell graft. The clonotype comes from a human donor who donated a stem cell graft to a child with SCID. This chain joins TRBV7-8 and TRBJ2-7, with 7 bases that match TRBD1. The CDR3 nucleotides are TGTGCCAGCAGCTTTAACATCCCGCGACAGGGCGGCTACGAGCAGTACTTC. This encodes CASSFNIPRQGGYEQYF.